This T cell receptor (beta chain) derives from a study of blood T cell repertoires in COVID-19. Study as a whole: Samples representing acute and convalescent COVID-19 were sourced from the United States, Italy and Spain.

Sequencing was performed with immunoSEQ multiplex PCR; in TCRdb, only in-frame clones are kept and a portion is missing. The table has tens of thousands of clones, around 86% seen once. The CDR3 contains 15 residues. V shed 6 bases and J shed 5 bases, with 20 bases lying between them. Germline V gene lookup returns CDR1 SGHTA and CDR2 FQGTGA. The chain is built from TRBV7-3 and TRBJ2-7; possibly TRBD2 for D (6 bases). Sequencing was carried out using peripheral blood. The source of this sequence is a human donor with acute or convalescent COVID-19. The donor label of this sample is uncertain. This chain's CDR3 is CASSPRGSGGDEQYF. The CDR3 DNA is TGTGCCAGCAGTCCCCGGGGTAGCGGTGGCGACGAGCAGTACTTC.